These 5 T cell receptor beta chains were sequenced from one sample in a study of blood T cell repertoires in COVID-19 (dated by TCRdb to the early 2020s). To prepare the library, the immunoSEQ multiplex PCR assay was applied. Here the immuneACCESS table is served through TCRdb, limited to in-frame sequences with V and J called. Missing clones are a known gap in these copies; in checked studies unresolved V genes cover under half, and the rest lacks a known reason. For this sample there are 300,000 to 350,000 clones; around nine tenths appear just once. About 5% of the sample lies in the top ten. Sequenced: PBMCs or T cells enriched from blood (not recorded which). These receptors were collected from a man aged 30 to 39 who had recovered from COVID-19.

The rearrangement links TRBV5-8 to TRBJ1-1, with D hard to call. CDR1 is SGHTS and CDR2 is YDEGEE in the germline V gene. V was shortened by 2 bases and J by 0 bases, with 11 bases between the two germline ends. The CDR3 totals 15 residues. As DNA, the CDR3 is TGTGCCAGCAGCTTCCCAGAGGTTTTGAACACTGAAGCTTTCTTT. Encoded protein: CASSFPEVLNTEAFF.

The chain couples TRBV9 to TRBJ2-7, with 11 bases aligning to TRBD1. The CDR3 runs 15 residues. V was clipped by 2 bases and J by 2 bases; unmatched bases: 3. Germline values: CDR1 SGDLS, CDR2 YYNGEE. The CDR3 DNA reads TGTGCCAGCAGCGTGGGACAGGGGGGTACCTACGAGCAGTACTTC. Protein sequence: CASSVGQGGTYEQYF.

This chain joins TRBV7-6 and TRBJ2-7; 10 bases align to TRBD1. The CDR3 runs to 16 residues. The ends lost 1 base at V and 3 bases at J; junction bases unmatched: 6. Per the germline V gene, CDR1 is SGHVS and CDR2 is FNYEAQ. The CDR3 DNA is TGTGCCAGCAGCTTAGTGTCCGGACAGGGGGGCTACGAGCAGTACTTC. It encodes CASSLVSGQGGYEQYF.

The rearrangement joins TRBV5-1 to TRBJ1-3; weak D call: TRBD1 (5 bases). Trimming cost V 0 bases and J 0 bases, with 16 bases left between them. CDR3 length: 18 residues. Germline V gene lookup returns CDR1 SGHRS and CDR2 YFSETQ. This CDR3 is CASSLGYQGSYSGNTIYF. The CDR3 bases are TGCGCCAGCAGCTTGGGCTATCAGGGCTCATACTCTGGAAACACCATATATTTT.

This CDR3 reads CASNGNRGGNTIYF. In nucleotides, the CDR3 is TGTGCCAGCAACGGAAACAGGGGTGGAAACACCATATATTTT. The chain employs TRBV6-5 and TRBJ1-3, with TRBD1 identical over 7 bases. V lost 7 bases and J lost 3; bases outside the gene matches: 6. CDR1 is MNHEY, CDR2 SVGAGI, per germline. The CDR3 extends over 14 amino acids.